The subject of this entry is one T cell receptor beta chain. The data belong to a study of blood T cell repertoires in COVID-19. Study as a whole: The study drew acute and convalescent COVID-19 samples from the United States, Italy and Spain. T cells, B-cell-depleted T cells, or PBMCs supplied cDNA or gDNA.

In the authors' methods: Amplification of reference gene primers provided the estimated nucleated cell counts. The method was immunoSEQ multiplex PCR; TCRdb's version includes in-frame clones alone and lacks a portion of them. V and J calls and clone size are those listed in that table; D and trimming were worked out from the DNA. The sample comprises roughly 250,000 clones, around four fifths of which are singletons, and approximately 1.9% rests with the top ten. Between the trimmed V and J ends, which lost 2 bases and 0 bases, there was a span of 13 bases. This CDR3 comprises 16 residues. The V gene's germline CDR1 is MNHNS and CDR2 SASEGT.

V is TRBV6-1 and J is TRBJ2-5, with TRBD2 as a possible D gene (6 bases). The sequence derives from a woman over 75 with acute or convalescent COVID-19. Source material: peripheral blood. This chain's CDR3 is CASSENLGGYQETQYF. The CDR3 DNA reads as TGTGCCAGCAGTGAAAACCTAGGAGGGTACCAAGAGACCCAGTACTTC.